The 9 T cell receptor beta chains below were found in one sample sequenced in a study of radiotherapy plus CTLA-4 blockade in lung cancer. Clones were sequenced by immunoSEQ multiplex PCR, and TCRdb holds only the in-frame ones, with some missing. The sample has tens of thousands of clones, around 78% seen once; the top ten hold 3.5% to 4.5%. This specimen consisted of peripheral blood, obtained from a patient treated with radiotherapy plus ipilimumab. These receptors were taken from a human donor with non-small cell lung cancer who had a partial response to radiotherapy plus ipilimumab. Some clones in this sample may be carry-over from other donors' samples.

This clone has only one observation. In DNA form, the CDR3 reads TGTGCCAGCAGCTCCTCTAGCGGGAACTATGAGCAGTTCTTC. Translating it yields CASSSSSGNYEQFF. The chain carries TRBV11-3 and TRBJ2-1, with 9 bases fitting TRBD2. V dropped 4 bases and J dropped 8; count of bases not matched to a gene: 6. Per the germline V gene, CDR1 is SGHNT and CDR2 is YENEEA. There are 14 residues in the CDR3.

This chain links TRBV20-1 with TRBJ1-2; D is unclear. This CDR3 contains 11 residues. The germline V gene encodes CDR1 DFQATT and CDR2 SNEGSKA (reference sequence). Between the trimmed V and J ends, which lost 0 bases and 4 bases, there was a span of 3 bases. CDR3 bases: TGCAGTGCTAGAGACAGCTATGGCTACACCTTC. It codes for CSARDSYGYTF.

This chain connects TRBV1 to TRBJ2-1; TRBD2, the table's D call, lacks a check against the DNA. TRBV1 is recorded as a pseudogene. The CDR3 totals 15 residues. Written as DNA, the CDR3 is TGCACCAGCAGCCAAGATTGGGGGAGGGCACGTGAGCAGTTCTTC. It codes for CTSSQDWGRAREQFF.

J is TRBJ1-2 and V is TRBV5-1; TRBD1 matches at 8 bases. Trimming took 0 bases from V and 5 from J; bases not matched to a gene: 3. CDR1 is SGHRS and CDR2 is YFSETQ in the germline V gene. The CDR3 is 14 amino acids. The CDR3 is CASSLGGTGYGYTF. CDR3 nucleotide sequence: TGCGCCAGCAGCTTGGGTGGGACAGGATATGGCTACACCTTC. Together with reference TRBV5-1 and TRBJ1-2, the CDR3 gives the full variable domain: KAGVTQTPRYLIKTRGQQVTLSCSPISGHRSVSWYQQTPGQGLQFLFEYFSETQRNKGNFPGRFSGRQFSNSRSEMNVSTLELGDSALYLCASSLGGTGYGYTFGSGTRLTVV.

The genes are TRBV4-2 and TRBJ1-2, with D possibly TRBD1 on 6 matching bases. Trimming pared 4 bases from V and 5 bases from J, leaving 17 bases between. The CDR3 contains 15 residues. Germline V gives CDR1 LGHNA, CDR2 YNFKEQ. The CDR3 spells CASSLAKGDPYGYTF. CDR3 nucleotide sequence: TGTGCCAGCAGCCTAGCAAAGGGGGATCCGTATGGCTACACCTTC.

This chain links TRBV7-2 with TRBJ2-2; TRBD2 agrees at 9 bases. After removal of 2 bases from V and 6 bases from J, the junction contained 1 base not matched to a gene. This CDR3 is built from 14 residues. Germline CDR1 is SGHTA and CDR2 is FQGNSA. The CDR3 DNA follows: TGTGCCAGCAGCTTACTAGCGGGGCCCGGGGAGCTGTTTTTT. It is translated as CASSLLAGPGELFF.

The genes are TRBV15 and TRBJ1-2; a weak D match, TRBD1 (6 bases). Germline assignment: CDR1 LNHNV and CDR2 YYDKDF (reference sequence). The CDR3 length is 13 residues. The V end was cut by 1 base, the J end by 8 bases, with 11 bases between. The CDR3 region has the DNA TGTGCCACCAGCAGAGGGGACAATCGAGGCTACACCTTC. It translates to CATSRGDNRGYTF.

This clone was seen once. The CDR3 spells CASSQSLLGQGNSPLHF. The CDR3 nucleotides are TGTGCCAGCAGCCAATCGTTATTGGGACAGGGAAATTCACCCCTCCACTTT. V is TRBV16 and J is TRBJ1-6, with 9 bases aligning to TRBD1. The CDR3 contains 17 residues. Losses at the gene ends were 0 bases for V and 7 bases for J; bases not matched to a gene: 7. The germline gives CDR1 KGHSY, CDR2 FQNENV.

The chain recombines TRBV27 with TRBJ1-6, with 7 bases lining up with TRBD1. J was trimmed by 10 bases and V by 4 bases; bases with no gene match: 7. The CDR3 sequence is 14 residues long. Germline assignment: CDR1 MNHEY and CDR2 SMNVEV (reference sequence). CDR3 coding DNA: TGTGCCAGCAGTTCGACAGGGCGGATCTCACCCCTCCACTTT. Protein sequence: CASSSTGRISPLHF.